This T cell receptor beta chain is drawn from a study of identical twins. The CDR3 sequence is 15 residues long. V shed 3 bases and J shed 2 bases, with 11 bases lying between them. Germline values: CDR1 ENHRY, CDR2 SYGVKD. TCRdb recomputed calls from the 5' RACE reads with MiXCR, one row per CDR3 protein. This sample has roughly 1,500,000 distinct CDR3 sequences, with roughly a third found just once. This TCR came from a newborn girl in good health. The chain couples TRBV10-3 to TRBJ1-5, with D perhaps TRBD1 (6 bases). The material sequenced was cord blood. The CDR3 region has the DNA TGTGCCATCAGTGATTACCCAGGGGGCAATCAGCCCCAGCATTTT. Its protein product is CAISDYPGGNQPQHF.